A single sample gave rise to the 27 T cell receptor beta chains below, sequenced in a study of control samples from healthy donors and cancer patients (dated by TCRdb to 2018 to 2021). Library preparation was by the immunoSEQ multiplex PCR assay. TCRdb carries this immuneACCESS record with in-frame sequences only. Its versions omit some clonotypes, under half of them owing to an unresolved V gene in the studies checked, with the rest unexplained. Here the sample has about 120,000 clones; about 93% occur a single time. The ten largest make up 2.6% of the sample. Sequencing was carried out using blood. These receptors were collected from a man in his thirties or forties in good health.

The chain uses TRBV6-1 and TRBJ2-2; no definite D call. This CDR3 has 15 residues. V was pared by 3 bases and J by 6 bases, with 14 bases between. Per the germline V gene, CDR1 is MNHNS and CDR2 is SASEGT. CDR3 sequence reads: CASSEGGFSAGELFF. The DNA of the CDR3 is TGTGCCAGCAGTGAGGGCGGCTTTTCTGCCGGGGAGCTGTTTTTT.

This chain uses TRBV19 with TRBJ1-2; TRBD1 aligns across 8 bases. Germline CDR1 LNHDA, CDR2 SQIVND (reference sequence). The CDR3 spans 16 residues. The V segment lost 6 bases and the J segment 4 bases; nucleotides outside the gene matches: 13. The CDR3 nucleotides read TGTGCCAGTAGCCCCATGGGAGCAGGGGGCGTCTATGGCTACACCTTC. It yields the protein CASSPMGAGGVYGYTF. Supplemented by reference TRBV19 and TRBJ1-2, the full variable domain reads DGGITQSPKYLFRKEGQNVTLSCEQNLNHDAMYWYRQDPGQGLRLIYYSQIVNDFQKGDIAEGYSVSREKKESFPLTVTSAQKNPTAFYLCASSPMGAGGVYGYTFGSGTRLTVV.

In this sample, this clone turned up once. This chain links TRBV5-5 with TRBJ1-1; the D gene is possibly TRBD1 (5 bases). Germline values: CDR1 SGHKS, CDR2 YYEKEE (reference sequence). The CDR3 consists of 15 residues. The V end lost 4 bases, the J end lost 4 bases, and 17 bases lay between the germline ends. CDR3 loop: CASSLAEDTPTEAFF. Here the CDR3 DNA reads TGTGCCAGCAGCCTCGCGGAGGACACTCCCACTGAAGCTTTCTTT.

The chain has TRBV5-4 and TRBJ2-3; 7 positions agree with TRBD1. This CDR3 is 14 amino acids long. Germline-derived CDR1 and CDR2 are SGHNT and YYREEE (reference sequence). Trimming took 5 bases from V and 1 from J; bases not matched to a gene: 4. DNA for the CDR3: TGTGCCAGCAGACGTGACAGGGGCACAGATACGCAGTATTTT. It codes for CASRRDRGTDTQYF.

The chain carries TRBV11-2 and TRBJ2-1; 7 bases line up with TRBD1. Germline V lookup: CDR1 SGHAT, CDR2 FQNNGV. The CDR3 has 15 residues. The V segment lost 3 bases and the J segment 6 bases; nucleotides outside the gene matches: 8. This CDR3 reads CASSLRGQPTNEQFF. CDR3 sequence (DNA): TGTGCCAGCAGCTTGAGGGGACAGCCGACCAATGAGCAGTTCTTC.

The J gene is TRBJ2-2, the V gene TRBV30; TRBD1 agrees at 9 bases. There are 15 residues in the CDR3. Germline assignment: CDR1 GTSNPN and CDR2 SVGIG (reference sequence). V shed 0 bases and J 7 bases; nucleotides not matched to a gene: 6. The CDR3 loop is CAWSVRTGVDGELFF. The DNA of the CDR3 is TGTGCCTGGAGTGTCCGGACAGGGGTAGACGGGGAGCTGTTTTTT.

V is TRBV19 and J is TRBJ2-5; D gene ambiguous. CDR3 length equals 12 residues. The germline gives CDR1 LNHDA, CDR2 SQIVND (reference sequence). V gave up 4 bases and J gave up 4 bases, with 7 bases separating them. The CDR3 DNA sequence: TGTGCCAGTAGTAAAGTCCCAGAGACCCAGTACTTC. This translates into CASSKVPETQYF.

The chain uses TRBV7-8 and TRBJ1-1; the D is unclear. Germline loops: CDR1 SGHVS, CDR2 FQNEAQ. The CDR3 contains 12 residues. The ends were cut back, 6 bases at V and 2 bases at J, with 7 bases in the middle. The CDR3 region is CASSSINTEAFF. The CDR3, as DNA: TGTGCCAGCAGTAGTATTAACACTGAAGCTTTCTTT.

The chain employs TRBV18 and TRBJ2-1, with D possibly being TRBD2 (7 bases). Germline V gives CDR1 KGHSH, CDR2 LQKENI. Trimming removed 2 bases at V and 8 bases at J, with 19 bases between. The CDR3 extends over 16 amino acids. CDR3 sequence: CASSPAAGAEVYEQFF. As DNA, the CDR3 is TGTGCCAGCTCACCAGCGGCGGGGGCTGAGGTATATGAGCAGTTCTTC.

The chain combines TRBV7-9 with TRBJ2-7; 8 positions match TRBD1. The V gene's germline CDR1 is SEHNR and CDR2 FQNEAQ (reference sequence). The CDR3 extends over 14 amino acids. Germline trimming cut 5 bases from V and 5 bases from J; bases unmatched to any gene: 8. The CDR3 region is CASSPRQGKDEQYF. The CDR3 nucleotides read TGTGCCAGCAGCCCGCGACAGGGGAAGGACGAGCAGTACTTC.

V is TRBV9 and J is TRBJ2-2, with D possibly matching TRBD1 (6 bases). This CDR3 has 15 amino acids. CDR1 is SGDLS, CDR2 YYNGEE, per germline. The V and J ends lost 4 bases and 5 bases respectively, with 15 bases between them. DNA of the CDR3: TGTGCCAGCAGCAAGGACAGCTGGGGAACCGGGGAGCTGTTTTTT. It specifies CASSKDSWGTGELFF.

This chain links TRBV18 with TRBJ1-1; D gene ambiguous. Per the germline V gene, CDR1 is KGHSH and CDR2 is LQKENI. The CDR3 loop spans 13 amino acids. The ends were cut back, 3 bases at V and 8 bases at J, with 13 bases in the middle. CDR3 sequence (DNA): TGTGCCAGCTCACCCCAACCGGACCGGGAAGCTTTCTTT. Residues: CASSPQPDREAFF.

The V call is TRBV12-3 or TRBV12-4, the J call TRBJ2-2, with a possible D match to TRBD2 (6 bases). The CDR3 is 12 amino acids. V was shortened by 4 bases and J by 6 bases, with 6 bases between the two germline ends. The CDR3 DNA is TGTGCCAGCAGTTGGGGGGCCGGGGAGCTGTTTTTT. This translates into CASSWGAGELFF.

The V and J genes are TRBV4-1 and TRBJ2-5, with D tentatively TRBD2 (6 bases). CDR3 length equals 12 residues. Trimming removed 11 bases from V and 7 bases from J, with 17 bases in between. Germline V CDR1 and CDR2: MGHRA, YSYEKL. The CDR3 protein is CACWGERRTQYF. For the CDR3, the DNA is TGCGCCTGCTGGGGGGAAAGAAGGACCCAGTACTTC.

The chain links TRBV15 to TRBJ2-1, with a possible D match to TRBD1 (6 bases). Trimming took 1 base from V and 4 from J, leaving 14 bases between them. Germline values: CDR1 LNHNV, CDR2 YYDKDF (reference sequence). The CDR3 is made up of 16 amino acids. DNA of the CDR3: TGTGCCACCAGCAGAGGGACAGCCGCCTTATACAATGAGCAGTTCTTC. Encoded protein: CATSRGTAALYNEQFF.

The rearrangement uses TRBV28 and TRBJ2-2; 8 bases agree with TRBD1. V shed 7 bases and J 1 base; nucleotides not matched to a gene: 8. This CDR3 has 16 amino acids. CDR1 is MDHEN, CDR2 SYDVKM, per germline. The CDR3 protein is CASTTVGTGNTGELFF. In nucleotides, the CDR3 is TGTGCCAGCACCACCGTGGGGACAGGGAACACCGGGGAGCTGTTTTTT.

This chain uses TRBV5-1 with TRBJ2-2, with 7 bases lining up with TRBD1. The germline V gene encodes CDR1 SGHRS and CDR2 YFSETQ. This CDR3 is built from 15 residues. After removal of 4 bases from V and 6 bases from J, the junction contained 9 bases not matched to a gene. The CDR3 DNA follows: TGCGCCAGCAGCACCCTAGACAGGGTTGCCGGGGAGCTGTTTTTT. Amino acids: CASSTLDRVAGELFF.

This clone appeared once. V and J are TRBV7-9 and TRBJ1-3; 9 nucleotides line up with TRBD1. Germline trimming cut 4 bases from V and 3 bases from J; bases unmatched to any gene: 1. The CDR3 length is 14 residues. CDR1 SEHNR and CDR2 FQNEAQ come from the germline V gene (reference sequence). The CDR3 protein is CASSWTGVGNTIYF. The CDR3 coding sequence is TGTGCCAGCAGCTGGACAGGGGTTGGAAACACCATATATTTT.

The V gene is TRBV19, the J gene TRBJ1-5, with D uncertain. The ends were cut back, 5 bases at V and 3 bases at J, with 5 bases in the middle. The CDR3 extends over 12 amino acids. Germline V lookup: CDR1 LNHDA, CDR2 SQIVND (reference sequence). The CDR3 loop reads CASSPPNQPQHF. The CDR3, as DNA: TGTGCCAGTAGTCCCCCCAATCAGCCCCAGCATTTT.

The chain uses TRBV19 and TRBJ1-6; 10 bases map to TRBD1. The ends lost 9 bases at V and 7 bases at J; junction bases unmatched: 18. The CDR3 spans 18 residues. Germline V CDR1 and CDR2: LNHDA, SQIVND (reference sequence). The DNA of the CDR3 is TGTGCCAGCACCTCTGACAGGGGGCCGGTAGGAGGAAATTCACCCCTCCACTTT. Amino acids: CASTSDRGPVGGNSPLHF.

The chain carries TRBV19 and TRBJ1-4, with TRBD1 as a possible D gene (6 bases). This CDR3 comprises 12 residues. Trimming removed 9 bases from V and 8 bases from J, with 13 bases in between. In germline, CDR1 is LNHDA, CDR2 SQIVND (reference sequence). The CDR3 spells CARPRGGEKLFF. As DNA, the CDR3 is TGTGCCAGGCCCCGAGGGGGGGAAAAACTGTTTTTT.

This chain connects TRBV6-6 to TRBJ2-7, with 9 bases lining up with TRBD2. The length of the CDR3 is 15 residues. Germline loops: CDR1 MNHNY, CDR2 SVGAGI (reference sequence). The trim removed 11 bases at V and 6 bases at J, leaving 17 bases unmatched. CDR3 region: CARGGGYRQRCEQYF. The CDR3 region has the DNA TGTGCCCGCGGGGGGGGGTACCGCCAAAGGTGCGAGCAGTACTTC.

The chain is built from TRBV19 and TRBJ2-2, with D unresolved. V was shortened by 3 bases and J by 0 bases, with 5 bases between the two germline ends. The germline CDR1 and CDR2 sequences are LNHDA and SQIVND (reference sequence). The CDR3 totals 14 residues. The CDR3 spells CASSISTNTGELFF. The CDR3, as DNA: TGTGCCAGTAGTATTAGTACGAACACCGGGGAGCTGTTTTTT.

The CDR3 is CASSDFGTDYGYTF. CDR3 DNA: TGTGCCAGCAGTGATTTCGGGACCGACTATGGCTACACCTTC. The chain is built from TRBV6-1 and TRBJ1-2; D is perhaps TRBD1 (5 bases). V shed 3 bases and J shed 3 bases, with 11 bases lying between them. Germline V lookup: CDR1 MNHNS, CDR2 SASEGT. This CDR3 region has 14 residues.

The chain recombines TRBV5-5 with TRBJ2-6; D not resolved. V gave up 0 bases and J gave up 0 bases, with 10 bases separating them. The CDR3 spans 17 residues. Per germline, CDR1 SGHKS and CDR2 YYEKEE (reference sequence). The CDR3: CASSLAPVTSGANVLTF. CDR3 DNA: TGTGCCAGCAGCTTGGCTCCGGTCACCTCTGGGGCCAACGTCCTGACTTTC. The full variable domain, its missing parts supplied by reference TRBV5-5 and TRBJ2-6, is DAGVTQSPTHLIKTRGQQVTLRCSPISGHKSVSWYQQVLGQGPQFIFQYYEKEERGRGNFPDRFSARQFPNYSSELNVNALLLGDSALYLCASSLAPVTSGANVLTFGAGSRLTVL.

The chain carries TRBV7-9 and TRBJ1-5; the match to TRBD1 covers 9 bases. V was clipped by 1 base and J by 6 bases; unmatched bases: 7. The CDR3 has 16 residues. CDR1 is SEHNR and CDR2 is FQNEAQ in the germline V gene (reference sequence). The CDR3 loop is CASSLGTGGGGQPQHF. CDR3 sequence (DNA): TGTGCCAGCAGCTTAGGAACAGGGGGCGGGGGTCAGCCCCAGCATTTT.

The J gene is TRBJ1-1, the V gene TRBV6-1, with TRBD1 identical over 12 bases. The germline gives CDR1 MNHNS, CDR2 SASEGT. This CDR3 is built from 18 residues. Trimming removed 2 bases from V and 5 bases from J; junction bases left unmatched: 12. The CDR3 protein is CASSENIGGTGGGTEAFF. CDR3 DNA sequence: TGTGCCAGCAGTGAAAATATAGGAGGGACAGGGGGCGGGACTGAAGCTTTCTTT.